Listed here are 25 T cell receptor beta chains from one sample, sequenced in a study of blood T cell repertoires in COVID-19. This table comes from immunoSEQ multiplex PCR, and its TCRdb copy is limited to in-frame clones, with some not included. The data hold roughly 62,000 clones, with just under 80% observed a single time. Sequencing was done on a sample of peripheral blood. Receptor source: a human donor in a cohort sampled during active COVID-19.

This chain uses TRBV19 with TRBJ2-5; 7 positions match TRBD1. The CDR3 consists of 15 residues. Germline V gives CDR1 LNHDA, CDR2 SQIVND (reference sequence). Trimming removed 5 bases from V and 5 bases from J; junction bases left unmatched: 11. The CDR3 region has the DNA TGTGCCAGTAGTGTACAGACGACAGGGATCGAGACCCAGTACTTC. Protein: CASSVQTTGIETQYF.

The chain combines TRBV2 with TRBJ1-6, with D unresolved. CDR3 length: 14 amino acids. The V end was cut by 3 bases, the J end by 10 bases, with 13 bases between. Per germline, CDR1 SNHLY and CDR2 FYNNEI. CDR3 sequence: CASSDHSPPSPLHF. CDR3 nucleotides: TGTGCCAGCAGTGATCACAGCCCCCCATCACCCCTCCACTTT.

This clone was counted between two and nine times. This chain connects TRBV4-3 to TRBJ2-5, with D perhaps matching TRBD2 (6 bases). Trimming stripped 0 bases from V and 5 bases from J, with 13 bases between. Germline CDR1 is LGHNA and CDR2 is YSLEER. The CDR3 totals 15 residues. CDR3 loop: CASSQDPSGRETQYF. CDR3 nucleotides: TGCGCCAGCAGCCAAGATCCAAGCGGGCGTGAGACCCAGTACTTC.

V and J are TRBV30 and TRBJ1-1; 8 bases are a match to TRBD1. This CDR3 spans 14 amino acids. Germline V gene sequence: CDR1 GTSNPN, CDR2 SVGIG (reference sequence). Trimming removed 4 bases from V and 9 bases from J; junction bases left unmatched: 13. The CDR3 region is CAWKAGRGLSKAFF. The CDR3 nucleotides are TGTGCCTGGAAAGCGGGCAGGGGGCTATCTAAAGCTTTCTTT.

The chain employs TRBV2 and TRBJ2-2, with D tentatively TRBD2 (5 bases). CDR3 length equals 15 residues. Germline V gives CDR1 SNHLY, CDR2 FYNNEI. Trimming took 6 bases from V and 0 from J, leaving 11 bases between them. In nucleotides, the CDR3 is TGTGCCAGCAGACGGAGGAGCGCGAACACCGGGGAGCTGTTTTTT. Its translation: CASRRRSANTGELFF. Complete variable domain (other parts from reference TRBV2 and TRBJ2-2): EPEVTQTPSHQVTQMGQEVILRCVPISNHLYFYWYRQILGQKVEFLVSFYNNEISEKSEIFDDQFSVERPDGSNFTLKIRSTKLEDSAMYFCASRRRSANTGELFFGEGSRLTVL.

This clone came up a few times. The rearrangement links TRBV6-5 to TRBJ2-2, with a weak D call TRBD1 (5 bases). This CDR3 has 14 residues. V was pared by 5 bases and J by 6 bases, with 13 bases between. Germline V lookup: CDR1 MNHEY, CDR2 SVGAGI. The CDR3 region is CASSPRTFAGELFF. CDR3 DNA: TGTGCCAGCAGTCCAAGGACATTTGCCGGGGAGCTGTTTTTT.

J is TRBJ2-6 and V is TRBV4-3; TRBD1 might be the D (6 bases). The CDR3 spans 15 residues. CDR1 and CDR2 from the germline V gene are LGHNA and YSLEER. V was trimmed by 4 bases and J by 1 base, leaving 8 bases between them. The CDR3 nucleotides are TGCGCCAGCAGCCTTGACAGGTCTGGGGCCAACGTCCTGACTTTC. This encodes CASSLDRSGANVLTF.

The chain joins TRBV6-1 to TRBJ2-2, with 8 bases matching TRBD2. From germline, CDR1 is MNHNS and CDR2 SASEGT. The CDR3 loop spans 14 amino acids. Trimming removed 3 bases from V and 5 bases from J; junction bases left unmatched: 2. The CDR3 DNA is TGTGCCAGCAGTGACGGGAGGGAAACCGGGGAGCTGTTTTTT. This sequence encodes CASSDGRETGELFF.

This chain connects TRBV9 to TRBJ2-1; 8 nucleotides align to TRBD2. The V gene end was trimmed by 0 bases and the J gene end by 3 bases; junction bases not matched to a gene: 11. Germline V gives CDR1 SGDLS, CDR2 YYNGEE. This CDR3 is built from 18 residues. As DNA, the CDR3 is TGTGCCAGCAGCGTAGAGGGCGGGGGGCCCTCTCGCTACAATGAGCAGTTCTTC. It is translated as CASSVEGGGPSRYNEQFF. The full variable domain, completed using reference TRBV9 and TRBJ2-1, is DSGVTQTPKHLITATGQRVTLRCSPRSGDLSVYWYQQSLDQGLQFLIQYYNGEERAKGNILERFSAQQFPDLHSELNLSSLELGDSALYFCASSVEGGGPSRYNEQFFGPGTRLTVL.

This clone has a count of ten or more. The rearrangement links TRBV11-2 to TRBJ1-1, with a weak D call TRBD1 (5 bases). Per germline, CDR1 SGHAT and CDR2 FQNNGV. CDR3 size: 14 residues. Trimming cost V 4 bases and J 1 base, with 10 bases left between them. CDR3 residues: CASSSEGKNTEAFF. The CDR3 DNA follows: TGTGCCAGCAGCTCGGAGGGGAAGAACACTGAAGCTTTCTTT.

J is TRBJ2-3 and V is TRBV7-8, with 12 bases matching TRBD2. There are 17 residues in the CDR3. After removal of 6 bases from V and 2 bases from J, the junction contained 9 bases not matched to a gene. Per the germline V gene, CDR1 is SGHVS and CDR2 is FQNEAQ. DNA for the CDR3: TGTGCCAGCAGTCAACTAGCGGGGGGACTAAACACAGATACGCAGTATTTT. This sequence encodes CASSQLAGGLNTDTQYF.

This clone was counted between two and nine times. The CDR3 nucleotides read TGTGCCAGCAGCGGCCCGAGCGGGGGGGCCTACAATGAGCAGTTCTTC. Residues: CASSGPSGGAYNEQFF. The J gene is TRBJ2-1, the V gene TRBV9, with 10 bases matching TRBD2. CDR1 is SGDLS, CDR2 YYNGEE, per germline. V shed 3 bases, J shed 2 bases, and the junction held 5 bases outside the gene matches. The CDR3 runs to 16 residues.

V and J are TRBV10-3 and TRBJ2-1; TRBD2 aligns across 13 bases. CDR1 is ENHRY and CDR2 is SYGVKD in the germline V gene. This CDR3 contains 18 residues. V lost 3 bases, J lost 7 bases, and 12 bases stayed unmatched. CDR3: CAISEGLAGAGVMNEQFF. The CDR3 bases are TGTGCCATCAGTGAAGGACTAGCGGGAGCGGGGGTTATGAATGAGCAGTTCTTC.

There are a few counts of this clone. The chain combines TRBV29-1 with TRBJ2-7, with TRBD1 matching 9 bases. Germline V CDR1 and CDR2: SQVTM, ANQGSEA. The V gene end was trimmed by 7 bases and the J gene end by 4 bases; junction bases not matched to a gene: 5. This CDR3 spans 12 amino acids. CDR3 sequence (DNA): TGCAGCGGGGGACAGGGAAATTACGAGCAGTACTTC. This encodes CSGGQGNYEQYF.

The chain has TRBV3-1 (or the pseudogene TRBV3-2) and TRBJ2-4; TRBD2 aligns across 7 bases. CDR3 size: 16 residues. The V gene's germline CDR1 is LGHDT and CDR2 YNNKEL (reference sequence). V shed 0 bases, J shed 0 bases, and the junction held 2 bases outside the gene matches. As DNA, the CDR3 is TGTGCCAGCAGCCAAGAGGGACTACAAGCCAAAAACATTCAGTACTTC. Translation: CASSQEGLQAKNIQYF.

The chain couples TRBV28 to TRBJ2-7, with 9 bases fitting TRBD2. J lost 7 bases, V lost 2 bases, and 6 bases had no gene match. The CDR3 has 14 amino acids. The germline V gene encodes CDR1 MDHEN and CDR2 SYDVKM. This CDR3 reads CASSLLAGRREQYF. DNA for the CDR3: TGTGCCAGCAGTTTACTAGCGGGGCGGCGAGAGCAGTACTTC.

This chain joins TRBV19 and TRBJ2-2; D might be TRBD2 (6 bases). Trimming pared 0 bases from V and 0 bases from J, leaving 14 bases between. Germline CDR1 is LNHDA and CDR2 is SQIVND (reference sequence). The CDR3 is 18 amino acids. CDR3: CASSIDPPGTANTGELFF. In DNA form, the CDR3 reads TGTGCCAGTAGTATAGATCCCCCAGGGACTGCGAACACCGGGGAGCTGTTTTTT.

The chain joins TRBV6-5 to TRBJ1-1, with 10 bases lining up with TRBD1. Trimming cost V 2 bases and J 1 base; bases outside gene matches: 4. Germline values: CDR1 MNHEY, CDR2 SVGAGI. The CDR3 has 16 residues. CDR3 amino acids: CASSYMGTGENTEAFF. CDR3 sequence (DNA): TGTGCCAGCAGTTACATGGGGACAGGGGAGAACACTGAAGCTTTCTTT.

This chain connects TRBV30 to TRBJ1-2; D possibly corresponds to TRBD1 (6 bases). Looked up from germline, CDR1 is GTSNPN and CDR2 is SVGIG (reference sequence). The CDR3 runs 15 residues. The V end lost 1 base, the J end lost 4 bases, and 16 bases lay between the germline ends. The chain's CDR3 is CAWSGEGTGRYGYTF. Written as DNA, the CDR3 is TGTGCCTGGAGTGGCGAAGGTACAGGGCGCTATGGCTACACCTTC.

This clone was detected a few times. V usage is TRBV6-5 and J usage is TRBJ2-2; 9 bases agree with TRBD1. The V segment lost 4 bases and the J segment 6 bases; nucleotides outside the gene matches: 3. The CDR3 has 14 amino acids. Germline assignment: CDR1 MNHEY and CDR2 SVGAGI. This CDR3 reads CASSLQGAAGELFF. DNA for the CDR3: TGTGCCAGCAGTTTACAGGGGGCAGCCGGGGAGCTGTTTTTT.

This clone was found once. This same CDR3 is encoded by further DNA sequences in the sample. The V gene is TRBV6-5, the J gene TRBJ1-2; TRBD1 matches 7 bases. There are 12 residues in the CDR3. The germline CDR1 and CDR2 sequences are MNHEY and SVGAGI. Trimming took 8 bases from V and 2 from J; bases not matched to a gene: 2. CDR3 amino acids: CASRRGNYGYTF. The CDR3 coding sequence is TGTGCCAGCCGCAGGGGGAACTATGGCTACACCTTC.

The chain recombines TRBV10-2 with TRBJ2-3; D unclear. Trimming removed 6 bases from V and 4 bases from J, with 20 bases in between. This CDR3 has 16 amino acids. CDR1 WSHSY and CDR2 SAAADI come from the germline V gene. CDR3 loop: CASSEDRDLTSDTQYF. Here the CDR3 DNA reads TGCGCCAGCAGCGAGGATCGAGACTTAACTTCAGATACGCAGTATTTT.

This chain connects TRBV11-3 to TRBJ2-7, with TRBD1 identical over 9 bases. V lost 5 bases to trimming and J lost 1 base; unmatched junction nucleotides: 12. The germline gives CDR1 SGHNT, CDR2 YENEEA. This CDR3 is built from 17 residues. The CDR3 spells CASSPLKRDRVSYEQYF. The CDR3 DNA sequence: TGTGCCAGCAGCCCCCTCAAAAGGGACAGGGTTTCCTACGAGCAGTACTTC.

The rearrangement joins TRBV5-1 to TRBJ2-7; TRBD2 agrees at 7 bases. The length of the CDR3 is 15 residues. V shed 3 bases, J shed 1 base, and the junction held 7 bases outside the gene matches. Germline loops: CDR1 SGHRS, CDR2 YFSETQ. CDR3 loop: CASSSGPSGSYEQYF. The CDR3 DNA reads TGCGCCAGCAGCTCCGGACCTAGCGGTTCCTACGAGCAGTACTTC.

This clone was counted ten times or more. The chain joins TRBV18 to TRBJ1-1, with no clear D. Germline V lookup: CDR1 KGHSH, CDR2 LQKENI. This CDR3 comprises 14 residues. Trimming removed 2 bases at V and 2 bases at J, with 9 bases between. The CDR3 DNA reads TGTGCCAGCTCACCAGGCACCCCCAACACTGAAGCTTTCTTT. Amino acids: CASSPGTPNTEAFF.